Sequencing of this TCR beta chain was carried out in a study of cytomegalovirus exposure and HLA in healthy donors. Notes on the study in general: The authors enumerated some 160 TCR beta chains as linked to cytomegalovirus.

With 60 Vbeta and 13 Jbeta primers, the PCR was carried out. Data came from immunoSEQ multiplex PCR; TCRdb stores just in-frame clones and leaves some out. Here the sample spans a few hundred thousand clones, about 86% being singletons. Concerning this clone: No antigen is known for it.

The receptor's source is a woman aged 60 to 75 in good health and CMV-seropositive. The sequencing sample was made of PBMCs.

The CDR3 is CASSLGASGIEKDTQYF. DNA for the CDR3: TGCGCCAGCAGCTTAGGGGCTAGCGGGATCGAGAAAGATACGCAGTATTTT. This rearrangement joins TRBV5-1 to TRBJ2-3, with TRBD2 identical over 9 bases. CDR1 is SGHRS, CDR2 YFSETQ, per germline. V shed 2 bases, J shed 5 bases, and the junction held 12 bases outside the gene matches. The CDR3 covers 17 residues.